The 14 T cell receptor beta chains in this list originate from one sample, sequenced in a study of blood T cell repertoires in COVID-19. Measured with immunoSEQ multiplex PCR; TCRdb has only the in-frame clones, and not every one. The sample has some 390,000 clones, just under 90% seen once. Sequencing was carried out using PBMCs or T cells enriched from blood (not recorded which). The receptor set was obtained from a woman younger than 45 who had recovered from COVID-19.

The chain joins TRBV6-5 to TRBJ1-1, with D possibly being TRBD1 (5 bases). The germline V gene encodes CDR1 MNHEY and CDR2 SVGAGI. Trimming took off 7 bases at V and 8 bases at J, with 20 bases between the two ends. This CDR3 has 14 residues. The CDR3: CASTSLSGAREAFF. In DNA form, the CDR3 reads TGTGCCAGCACCTCCTTGTCTGGGGCTCGAGAAGCTTTCTTT.

CDR3 sequence: CASARSTGVSTEAFF. The CDR3 DNA sequence: TGTGCCAGCGCACGATCAACAGGGGTAAGCACTGAAGCTTTCTTT. This rearrangement joins TRBV2 to TRBJ1-1; 7 bases align to TRBD1. Germline assignment: CDR1 SNHLY and CDR2 FYNNEI. The CDR3 runs 15 residues. J was trimmed by 4 bases and V by 8 bases; bases with no gene match: 13.

The chain combines TRBV6-5 with TRBJ1-1, with D maybe TRBD1 (6 bases). Germline V gives CDR1 MNHEY, CDR2 SVGAGI. The CDR3 totals 15 residues. V gave up 7 bases and J gave up 6 bases, with 21 bases separating them. CDR3 bases: TGTGCCAGCACAACTAGGGGGTACCCGAATCCTGAAGCTTTCTTT. Translated, it gives CASTTRGYPNPEAFF.

The table lists this clone with a count of one. The chain carries TRBV12-3 or TRBV12-4 and TRBJ1-5; D is unclear. The CDR3 consists of 13 residues. V was shortened by 3 bases and J by 5 bases, with 8 bases between the two germline ends. CDR3 in DNA: TGTGCCAGCAGTTTGCAGGTAGATCAGCCCCAGCATTTT. Translated: CASSLQVDQPQHF.

The rearrangement joins TRBV7-2 to TRBJ1-1; tentatively, D is TRBD1 (6 bases). V dropped 7 bases and J dropped 2 bases, with 14 bases sitting between them. The CDR3 has 14 residues. Per the germline V gene, CDR1 is SGHTA and CDR2 is FQGNSA. The CDR3 here is CASTDRQANTEAFF. The CDR3 nucleotides read TGTGCCAGCACCGATAGACAGGCAAACACTGAAGCTTTCTTT.

The chain joins TRBV14 to TRBJ1-1; 10 bases map to TRBD1. The J segment lost 10 bases and the V segment lost 6 bases, leaving 11 bases of the junction unmatched. The CDR3 is 14 amino acids. CDR1 is SGHDN, CDR2 FVKESK, per germline. CDR3 loop: CASSPLTGGLLAFF. In nucleotides, the CDR3 is TGTGCCAGCAGTCCTCTGACAGGGGGCCTTTTAGCTTTCTTT.

The gene calls are TRBV11-3 and TRBJ1-1; TRBD1 might be the D (6 bases). V gave up 5 bases and J gave up 8 bases, with 15 bases separating them. CDR3 size: 13 residues. Germline loops: CDR1 SGHNT, CDR2 YENEEA. The CDR3 coding sequence is TGTGCCAGCAGCCCCACTCCCACAGGGGAAGCTTTCTTT. Translating gives CASSPTPTGEAFF.

This sequence joins TRBV2 and TRBJ2-7; 11 nucleotides line up with TRBD2. This CDR3 contains 15 residues. CDR1 is SNHLY and CDR2 is FYNNEI in the germline V gene. J was trimmed by 2 bases and V by 6 bases; bases with no gene match: 6. The CDR3 bases are TGTGCCAGCAGGCCTACTAGCGGGAGTCCCTACGAGCAGTACTTC. This encodes CASRPTSGSPYEQYF.

The chain uses TRBV11-2 and TRBJ2-7; 8 nucleotides line up with TRBD1. This CDR3 region has 15 residues. The V segment lost 1 base and the J segment 3 bases; nucleotides outside the gene matches: 5. The V gene's germline CDR1 is SGHAT and CDR2 FQNNGV. The CDR3 region has the DNA TGTGCCAGCAGCTTAGCCCCGGACAGGGTCTACGAGCAGTACTTC. Protein: CASSLAPDRVYEQYF.

The chain uses TRBV5-4 and TRBJ1-6, with a tentative D call TRBD1 (6 bases). Trimming took off 4 bases at V and 9 bases at J, with 17 bases between the two ends. CDR1 is SGHNT, CDR2 YYREEE, per germline (reference sequence). The CDR3 is 15 residues long. The CDR3 spells CASSAARTVGSPLHF. CDR3 coding DNA: TGTGCCAGCAGCGCCGCCCGGACAGTCGGTTCACCCCTCCACTTT.

The chain couples TRBV4-1 to TRBJ2-1; 7 positions agree with TRBD1. CDR1 and CDR2 (germline): MGHRA, YSYEKL. V was clipped by 4 bases and J by 5 bases; unmatched bases: 11. This CDR3 is 16 amino acids long. CDR3 nucleotide sequence: TGCGCCAGCAGCCCTCTAAGACAGGGTTGGGACAATGAGCAGTTCTTC. Its protein is CASSPLRQGWDNEQFF.

The chain has TRBV28 and TRBJ2-2; TRBD2 matches at 7 bases. Per germline, CDR1 MDHEN and CDR2 SYDVKM. V shed 2 bases, J shed 7 bases, and the junction held 10 bases outside the gene matches. The CDR3 is 16 amino acids. The CDR3 DNA follows: TGTGCCAGCAGTTTAAGTTTTGCGGGAGAGGGCGGGGAGCTGTTTTTT. Its protein is CASSLSFAGEGGELFF.

J is TRBJ1-1 and V is TRBV16, with D perhaps TRBD1 (5 bases). The CDR3 has 15 amino acids. The V and J ends lost 2 bases and 1 base respectively, with 11 bases between them. Germline V gene sequence: CDR1 KGHSY, CDR2 FQNENV. CDR3 region: CASSQKGIGNTEAFF. As DNA, the CDR3 is TGTGCCAGCAGCCAAAAGGGGATCGGGAACACTGAAGCTTTCTTT.

The chain employs TRBV11-2 and TRBJ1-1; D may be TRBD1 (6 bases). Trimming stripped 4 bases from V and 1 base from J, with 13 bases between. The CDR3 contains 15 residues. Per germline, CDR1 SGHAT and CDR2 FQNNGV. Here the CDR3 DNA reads TGTGCCAGCAGCTGGTGGGGGCAGGCGAACACTGAAGCTTTCTTT. Residues: CASSWWGQANTEAFF.